These T cell receptor beta chains were read from a single sample in a study of cytomegalovirus exposure and HLA in healthy donors. Profiling relied on immunoSEQ multiplex PCR, and the TCRdb table lists in-frame clones only, not all of them. Here the sample spans 100,000 or so clones, almost 70% being singletons. Material: PBMCs. Receptors originate from a man in his thirties or forties in good health and CMV-seronegative. CDR3s include the opening cysteine and the closing phenylalanine or tryptophan. Each record gives: CDR3 DNA, CDR3 protein, D gene, V gene, clone size, J gene. The D gene is left open where the match is weak. The size field is filled for only some rows; it gives once, few, many or a size class.

DNA: TGTGCCAGCAGCCTACAGGGGGACTACGAGCAGTACTTC
CDR3: CASSLQGDYEQYF
D: TRBD1
V: TRBV6-5
size: once
J: TRBJ2-7

DNA: TGTGCCAGTTCCCCCGGACAGGGATATAGCTACGAGCAGTACTTC
CDR3: CASSPGQGYSYEQYF
D: TRBD1
V: TRBV28
size: -
J: TRBJ2-7

DNA: TGTGCCAGCAGTTCCGCCCCAGGGAAACTATCTGGAAACACCATATATTTT
CDR3: CASSSAPGKLSGNTIYF
D: -
V: TRBV28
size: -
J: TRBJ1-3

DNA: TGTGCCAGCAGCCTTGGACAGGGCAGCAATCAGCCCCAGCATTTT
CDR3: CASSLGQGSNQPQHF
D: TRBD1
V: TRBV7-2
size: -
J: TRBJ1-5

DNA: TGTGCCAGCACCCCGTTGGGACTAGCGGTCGGGGAGCTGTTTTTT
CDR3: CASTPLGLAVGELFF
D: TRBD2
V: TRBV28
size: -
J: TRBJ2-2

DNA: TGTGCCAGCAGCGCTGGACTGGGCCCTAATCAGCCCCAGCATTTT
CDR3: CASSAGLGPNQPQHF
D: -
V: TRBV9
size: -
J: TRBJ1-5

DNA: TGTGCCAGCAGCTTGGAACAGGGAACGGGTGAGCAGTACTTC
CDR3: CASSLEQGTGEQYF
D: -
V: TRBV7-9
size: -
J: TRBJ2-7

DNA: TGTGCCAGCAGCGAGCGACCGGACAATGAGCAGTTCTTC
CDR3: CASSERPDNEQFF
D: -
V: TRBV9
size: -
J: TRBJ2-1

DNA: TGTGCCAGCAGCCAAGGGGCTAGCGGTCAAGAGACCCAGTACTTC
CDR3: CASSQGASGQETQYF
D: TRBD2
V: TRBV14
size: once
J: TRBJ2-5

DNA: TGTGCCACCAGCAGAGATGGGGCAGGCAGTGGCTACACCTTC
CDR3: CATSRDGAGSGYTF
D: -
V: TRBV15
size: -
J: TRBJ1-2

DNA: TGTGCCAGCAGCTACCGGGACAGGGCGGGAGAGCAGTACTTC
CDR3: CASSYRDRAGEQYF
D: TRBD1
V: TRBV5-4
size: -
J: TRBJ2-7

DNA: TGTGCCAGCCGCGCGGGCCTTTCCCCCGAGCAGTACTTC
CDR3: CASRAGLSPEQYF
D: -
V: TRBV2
size: -
J: TRBJ2-7

DNA: TGTGCCAGCTGGGGACAGGGATTTTCCTACGAGCAGTACTTC
CDR3: CASWGQGFSYEQYF
D: TRBD1
V: TRBV28
size: -
J: TRBJ2-7

DNA: TGCGCCAGCAGCCAGCAGGCGGGGGCGGGACAAGAGACCCAGTACTTC
CDR3: CASSQQAGAGQETQYF
D: -
V: TRBV4-3
size: -
J: TRBJ2-5

DNA: TGCGCCAGCAGCTTAACAGGAGATAATGAAAAACTGTTTTTT
CDR3: CASSLTGDNEKLFF
D: -
V: TRBV5-1
size: -
J: TRBJ1-4

DNA: TGTGCCATCAGTGATTTCCAGGGTGGTAACACCGGGGAGCTGTTTTTT
CDR3: CAISDFQGGNTGELFF
D: -
V: TRBV10-3
size: -
J: TRBJ2-2

DNA: TGTGCCAGCAGCCACAATGGACAGGGGACTGATGGCTACACCTTC
CDR3: CASSHNGQGTDGYTF
D: TRBD1
V: TRBV7-8
size: -
J: TRBJ1-2

DNA: TGTGCCAGCAGTTACCAAACGCGCACTGAAGCTTTCTTT
CDR3: CASSYQTRTEAFF
D: -
V: TRBV6-6
size: -
J: TRBJ1-1